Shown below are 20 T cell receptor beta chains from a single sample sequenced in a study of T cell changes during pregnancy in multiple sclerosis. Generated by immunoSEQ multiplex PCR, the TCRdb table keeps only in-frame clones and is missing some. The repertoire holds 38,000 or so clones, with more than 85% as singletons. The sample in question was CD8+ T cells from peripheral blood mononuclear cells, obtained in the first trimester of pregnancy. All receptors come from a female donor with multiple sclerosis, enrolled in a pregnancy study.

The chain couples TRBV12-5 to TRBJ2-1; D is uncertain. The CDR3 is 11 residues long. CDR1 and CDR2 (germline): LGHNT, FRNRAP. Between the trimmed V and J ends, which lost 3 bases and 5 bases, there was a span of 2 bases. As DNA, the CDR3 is TGTGCTAGTGGTTTCAACAATGAGCAGTTCTTC. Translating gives CASGFNNEQFF.

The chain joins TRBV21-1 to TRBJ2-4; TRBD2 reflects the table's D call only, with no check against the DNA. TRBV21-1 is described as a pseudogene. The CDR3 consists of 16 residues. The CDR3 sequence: CASSKERRGAKNIQYF. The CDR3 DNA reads TGTGCCAGCAGCAAAGAGCGGCGGGGTGCCAAAAACATTCAGTACTTC.

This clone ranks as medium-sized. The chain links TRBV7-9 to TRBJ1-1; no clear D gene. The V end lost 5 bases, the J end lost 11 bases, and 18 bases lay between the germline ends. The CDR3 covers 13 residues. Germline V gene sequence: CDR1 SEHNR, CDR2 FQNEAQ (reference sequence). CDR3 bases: TGTGCCAGCAGCGCCGGGTCCCCCCAGCAGGCTTTCTTT. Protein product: CASSAGSPQQAFF. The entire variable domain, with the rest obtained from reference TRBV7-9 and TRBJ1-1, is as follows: DTGVSQNPRHKITKRGQNVTFRCDPISEHNRLYWYRQTLGQGPEFLTYFQNEAQLEKSRLLSDRFSAERPKGSFSTLEIQRTEQGDSAMYLCASSAGSPQQAFFGQGTRLTVV.

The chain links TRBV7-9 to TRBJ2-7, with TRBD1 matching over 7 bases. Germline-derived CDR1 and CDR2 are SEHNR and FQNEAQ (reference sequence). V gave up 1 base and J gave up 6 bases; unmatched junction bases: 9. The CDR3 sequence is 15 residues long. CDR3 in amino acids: CASSLGQGVFGEQYF. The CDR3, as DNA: TGTGCCAGCAGCTTAGGGCAGGGGGTATTTGGCGAGCAGTACTTC. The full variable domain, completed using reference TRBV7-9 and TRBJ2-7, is DTGVSQNPRHKITKRGQNVTFRCDPISEHNRLYWYRQTLGQGPEFLTYFQNEAQLEKSRLLSDRFSAERPKGSFSTLEIQRTEQGDSAMYLCASSLGQGVFGEQYFGPGTRLTVT.

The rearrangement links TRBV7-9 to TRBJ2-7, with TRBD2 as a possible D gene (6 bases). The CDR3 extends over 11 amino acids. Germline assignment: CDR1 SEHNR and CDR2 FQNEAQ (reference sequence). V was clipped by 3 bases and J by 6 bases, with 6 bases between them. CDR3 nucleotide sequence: TGTGCCAGCAGCTTCGGGGGCGAGCAGTACTTC. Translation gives CASSFGGEQYF.

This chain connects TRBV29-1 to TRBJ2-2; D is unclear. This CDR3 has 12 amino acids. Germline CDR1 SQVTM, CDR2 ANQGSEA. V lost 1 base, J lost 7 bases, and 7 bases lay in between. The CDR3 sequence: CSVEGSSGELFF. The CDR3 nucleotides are TGCAGCGTTGAAGGGTCCAGCGGGGAGCTGTTTTTT.

CDR3 protein: CASSPPQAPDTQYF. CDR3 DNA: TGTGCCAGCAGTCCGCCCCAAGCGCCAGATACGCAGTATTTT. The rearrangement links TRBV27 to TRBJ2-3; D is unclear. CDR3 length: 14 residues. Per the germline V gene, CDR1 is MNHEY and CDR2 is SMNVEV (reference sequence). V lost 5 bases and J 4 bases, leaving 13 bases between the germline ends.

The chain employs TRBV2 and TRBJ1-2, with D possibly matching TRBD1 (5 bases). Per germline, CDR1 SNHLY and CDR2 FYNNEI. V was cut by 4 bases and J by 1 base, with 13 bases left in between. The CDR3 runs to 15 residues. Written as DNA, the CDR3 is TGTGCCAGCAGTGCGGGGGGTTTGGGTAACTATGGCTACACCTTC. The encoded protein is CASSAGGLGNYGYTF.

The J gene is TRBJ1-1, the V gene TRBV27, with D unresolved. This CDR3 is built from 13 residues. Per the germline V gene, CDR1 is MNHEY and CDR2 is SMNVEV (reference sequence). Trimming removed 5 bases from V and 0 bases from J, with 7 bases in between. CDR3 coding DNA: TGTGCCAGCAGTCCTAATATGAACACTGAAGCTTTCTTT. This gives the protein CASSPNMNTEAFF.

The CDR3 region is CASSAFRDTEAFF. CDR3 DNA: TGTGCCAGTAGTGCCTTCCGGGACACTGAAGCTTTCTTT. The rearrangement links TRBV19 to TRBJ1-1; the D is unclear. The CDR3 consists of 13 residues. Germline V gene sequence: CDR1 LNHDA, CDR2 SQIVND (reference sequence). V gave up 5 bases and J gave up 3 bases, with 10 bases separating them.

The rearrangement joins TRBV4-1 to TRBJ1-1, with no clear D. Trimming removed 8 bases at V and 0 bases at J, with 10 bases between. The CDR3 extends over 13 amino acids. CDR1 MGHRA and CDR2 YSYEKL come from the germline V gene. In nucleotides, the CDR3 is TGCGCCAGCGCGAGTGCCTTGAACACTGAAGCTTTCTTT. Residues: CASASALNTEAFF.

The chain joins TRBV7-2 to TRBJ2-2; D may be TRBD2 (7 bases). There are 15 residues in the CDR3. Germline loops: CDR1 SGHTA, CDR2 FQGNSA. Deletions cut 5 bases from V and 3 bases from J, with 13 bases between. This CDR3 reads CASSGEGGHTGELFF. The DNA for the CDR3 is TGTGCCAGCAGCGGAGAGGGGGGGCACACCGGGGAGCTGTTTTTT.

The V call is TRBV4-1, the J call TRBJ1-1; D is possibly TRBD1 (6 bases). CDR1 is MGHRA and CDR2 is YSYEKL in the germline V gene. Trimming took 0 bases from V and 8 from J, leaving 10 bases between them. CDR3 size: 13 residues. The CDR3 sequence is CASSQDGGGEAFF. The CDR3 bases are TGCGCCAGCAGCCAAGATGGGGGGGGCGAAGCTTTCTTT.

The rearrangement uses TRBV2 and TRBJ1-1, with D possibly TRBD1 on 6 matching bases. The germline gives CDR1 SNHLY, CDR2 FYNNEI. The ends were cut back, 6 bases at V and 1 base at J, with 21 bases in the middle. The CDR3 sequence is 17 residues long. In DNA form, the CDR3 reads TGTGCCAGCAGCACCATAGTAGGGGGGGCATCGAACACTGAAGCTTTCTTT. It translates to CASSTIVGGASNTEAFF.

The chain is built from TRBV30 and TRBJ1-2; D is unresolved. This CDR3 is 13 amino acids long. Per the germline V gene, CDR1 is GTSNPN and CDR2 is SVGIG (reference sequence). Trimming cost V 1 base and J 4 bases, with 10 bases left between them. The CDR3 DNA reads TGTGCCTGGAGTGAAGGAGAAGGCTATGGCTACACCTTC. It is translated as CAWSEGEGYGYTF.

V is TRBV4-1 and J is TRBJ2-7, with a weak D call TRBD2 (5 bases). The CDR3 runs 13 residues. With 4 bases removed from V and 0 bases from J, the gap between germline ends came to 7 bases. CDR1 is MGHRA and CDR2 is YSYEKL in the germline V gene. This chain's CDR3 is CASSLGSSYEQYF. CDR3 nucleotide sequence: TGCGCCAGCAGCCTAGGGAGCTCCTACGAGCAGTACTTC.

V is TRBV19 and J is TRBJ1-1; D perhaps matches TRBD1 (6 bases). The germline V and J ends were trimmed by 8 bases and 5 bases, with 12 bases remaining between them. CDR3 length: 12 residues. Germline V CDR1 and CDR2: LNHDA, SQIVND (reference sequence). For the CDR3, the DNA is TGTGCCAGTGCACAGGGCGAAACTGAAGCTTTCTTT. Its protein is CASAQGETEAFF.

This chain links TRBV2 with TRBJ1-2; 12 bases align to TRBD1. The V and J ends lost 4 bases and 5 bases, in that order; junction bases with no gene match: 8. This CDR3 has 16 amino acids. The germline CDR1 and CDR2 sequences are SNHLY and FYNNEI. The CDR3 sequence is CASSGGQGAEGYGYTF. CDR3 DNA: TGTGCCAGCAGTGGGGGACAGGGGGCAGAAGGATATGGCTACACCTTC.

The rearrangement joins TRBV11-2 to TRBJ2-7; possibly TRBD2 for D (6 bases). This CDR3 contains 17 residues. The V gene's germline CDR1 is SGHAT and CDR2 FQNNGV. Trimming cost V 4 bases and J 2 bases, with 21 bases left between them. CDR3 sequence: CASSSPALGTETYEQYF. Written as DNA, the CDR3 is TGTGCCAGCAGCTCCCCCGCTTTAGGGACTGAGACCTACGAGCAGTACTTC.

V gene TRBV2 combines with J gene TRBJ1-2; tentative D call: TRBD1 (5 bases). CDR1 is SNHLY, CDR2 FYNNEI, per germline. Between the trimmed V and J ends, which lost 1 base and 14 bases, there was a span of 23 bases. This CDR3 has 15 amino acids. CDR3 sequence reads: CASSEGGTGWGYETF. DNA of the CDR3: TGTGCCAGCAGTGAAGGCGGGACGGGCTGGGGGTACGAGACCTTC. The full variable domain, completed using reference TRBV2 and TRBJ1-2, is EPEVTQTPSHQVTQMGQEVILRCVPISNHLYFYWYRQILGQKVEFLVSFYNNEISEKSEIFDDQFSVERPDGSNFTLKIRSTKLEDSAMYFCASSEGGTGWGYETFGSGTRLTVV.